This T cell receptor (beta chain) was retrieved from a study of T cell responses to AZD1222 COVID-19 vaccine. The study, taken as a whole, reports: Spike-spanning, vaccine-associated CD4 TCRs were dominant at 160-218 and 743-854. The donors showed a predominance of white British ancestry and of females, with possible underestimation of clonal diversity.

Turning to this clone: Its specificity is not known.

Germline CDR1 and CDR2: KGHSH and LQKENI. Trimming shortened V by 6 bases and J by 4 bases, and 15 bases separated the two germline ends. This CDR3 has 15 amino acids. Sequenced by immunoSEQ multiplex PCR; TCRdb stores in-frame clones only, minus some. The sample has 120,000 or so clones, roughly 90% seen once. The clonotype originates from an adult in good health. The rearrangement joins TRBV18 to TRBJ2-2, with D possibly being TRBD1 (6 bases). The source was peripheral blood, collected on day 0 of AZD1222 vaccination. CDR3 in DNA: TGTGCCAGCTCGCCTACAGGGCAGGGCACCGGGGAGCTGTTTTTT. Its protein product is CASSPTGQGTGELFF.